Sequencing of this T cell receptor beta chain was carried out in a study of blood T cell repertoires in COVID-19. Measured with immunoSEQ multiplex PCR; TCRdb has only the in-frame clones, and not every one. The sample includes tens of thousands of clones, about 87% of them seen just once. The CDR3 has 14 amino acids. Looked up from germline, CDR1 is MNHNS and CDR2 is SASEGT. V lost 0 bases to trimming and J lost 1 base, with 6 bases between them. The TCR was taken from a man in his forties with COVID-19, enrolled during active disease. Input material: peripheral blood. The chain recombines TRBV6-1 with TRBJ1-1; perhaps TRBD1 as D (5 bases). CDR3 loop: CASSEAGGNTEAFF. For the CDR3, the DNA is TGTGCCAGCAGTGAAGCCGGGGGGAACACTGAAGCTTTCTTT.